These 4 T cell receptor beta chains share one sample of origin, sequenced in a study of tumor and adjacent non-tumor tissue in lung cancer. Three rounds of nested PCR, following a modified ARM-PCR protocol, produced the TCRbeta library. TCRdb analysed the multiplex PCR reads with MiXCR anew, one entry per CDR3 protein. The sample shows about 110,000 distinct CDR3 sequences, 84% of them seen only once. This sample's RNA came from whole unsorted tissue. The sequencing sample was made of lung tumor tissue. The receptor set was obtained from a man between 70 and 80 years old with non-small cell lung cancer.

About this clonotype: This is likely a read error, given that the CDR3 carries no conserved phenylalanine or tryptophan at its end. The V call is TRBV12-3 or TRBV12-4, the J call TRBJ2-1; 11 positions agree with TRBD2. This CDR3 has 14 residues. CDR3 sequence: CSSSLAGGSVEQFL. The CDR3 nucleotides are TGTTCCAGCAGTCTAGCGGGGGGCTCGGTTGAGCAGTTCTTA.

A note on this clonotype: Given the absence of the conserved phenylalanine or tryptophan at the CDR3 end, a read error is likely. The V call is TRBV4-1, the J call TRBJ2-7, with 11 nucleotides matching TRBD2. Germline V gene sequence: CDR1 MGHRA, CDR2 YSYEKL. The CDR3 is 16 amino acids. The junction had 13 bases not matched to a gene; V was cut back by 4 bases and J by 8 bases. The CDR3 region is CASSRTLAGEWDKQYI. In DNA, the CDR3 is TGCGCCAGCAGCCGGACACTAGCGGGAGAGTGGGACAAGCAGTACATC.

As regards this clonotype: The CDR3 end shows no conserved phenylalanine or tryptophan, and so a read error is likely. This chain joins TRBV28 and TRBJ2-1; 8 nucleotides match TRBD1. The CDR3 is 17 residues long. Germline V gene data show CDR1 as MDHEN and CDR2 as SYDVKM. CDR3 residues: CDSSTIRTGTGYNEQFS. The CDR3 DNA sequence: TGTGACAGCAGTACAATCAGAACCGGGACAGGTTACAATGAGCAGTTCTCC.

The J gene is TRBJ1-2, the V gene TRBV12-3 or TRBV12-4; D is possibly TRBD1 (5 bases). The germline V and J ends were trimmed by 11 bases and 3 bases, with 19 bases remaining between them. The CDR3 consists of 14 residues. This CDR3 reads CAGSQWGTYYGYTF. Here the CDR3 DNA reads TGTGCCGGTAGCCAGTGGGGCACATACTATGGCTACACCTTC.